A single sample gave rise to the 14 T cell receptor beta chains below, sequenced in a study of shared clonotypes between healthy human individuals. Profiling relied on immunoSEQ multiplex PCR, and the TCRdb table lists in-frame clones only, not all of them. This sample has some 1 million clones; about 76% occur once, and the top ten carry about 1.4%. Sequenced input: memory CD4+ T cells sorted from blood. The subset here: CD45RA-negative fraction. The receptors come from a young man in good health.

V gene TRBV28 combines with J gene TRBJ1-1; 7 bases are shared with TRBD1. This CDR3 spans 16 amino acids. Trimming cost V 5 bases and J 3 bases; bases outside gene matches: 12. The germline V gene has CDR1 MDHEN and CDR2 SYDVKM. The CDR3 DNA reads TGTGCCAGCAGTCCGACAGGGTCTGGACATTACACTGAAGCTTTCTTT. Translating it yields CASSPTGSGHYTEAFF.

The rearrangement uses TRBV2 and TRBJ2-3; D is unresolved. Germline V gene lookup returns CDR1 SNHLY and CDR2 FYNNEI. The V end lost 8 bases, the J end lost 2 bases, and 8 bases lay between the germline ends. The CDR3 extends over 12 amino acids. The CDR3 nucleotides are TGTGCCAGCTTTAGACTCACAGATACGCAGTATTTT. Translated, it gives CASFRLTDTQYF.

This clone was seen a few times. The chain employs TRBV2 and TRBJ2-5; D is uncertain. The germline V gene has CDR1 SNHLY and CDR2 FYNNEI. CDR3 length: 15 residues. The V gene lost 0 bases and the J gene lost 4 bases, with 12 bases spanning the gap. In nucleotides, the CDR3 is TGTGCCAGCAGTGAAGCGCTGAGGAGAGCAGAGACCCAGTACTTC. This gives the protein CASSEALRRAETQYF.

This sequence joins TRBV2 and TRBJ2-1, with 8 nucleotides matching TRBD1. Trimming took 8 bases from V and 7 from J; bases not matched to a gene: 13. The germline gives CDR1 SNHLY, CDR2 FYNNEI. The CDR3 spans 15 residues. The CDR3, as DNA: TGTGCCAGCGGAACAGACAGGGGAAATTGGAATGAGCAGTTCTTC. Residues: CASGTDRGNWNEQFF.

The rearrangement joins TRBV6-8 to TRBJ2-7; 10 bases are shared with TRBD1. Germline V lookup: CDR1 MNHGY, CDR2 SAAAGT. The CDR3 has 17 residues. V trimming: 6 bases; J trimming: 7 bases; junction bases outside the gene matches: 18. The CDR3 bases are TGTGCCAGCAGCCCGTTGCCCGGGACAGGGGAGCCTTGGGAGCAGTACTTC. This encodes CASSPLPGTGEPWEQYF.

With regard to this clone: The junction does not match germline at one end; this may be a read error. This rearrangement joins TRBV7-7 to TRBJ1-1, with 9 bases that match TRBD1. Germline loops: CDR1 SSHAT, CDR2 FNYEAQ (reference sequence). The CDR3 is made up of 14 amino acids. The CDR3 DNA is TGTGCTAGCAGCTTCGCGACAGGGGGTAAAGGAGCTTTCTTT. Encoded protein: CASSFATGGKGAFF. Full variable domain (rest looked up from reference TRBV7-7 and TRBJ1-1): GAGVSQSPRYKVTKRGQDVTLRCDPISSHATLYWYQQALGQGPEFLTYFNYEAQPDKSGLPSDRFSAERPEGSISTLTIQRTEQRDSAMYRCASSFATGGKGAFFGQGTRLTVV.

This clone was seen a few times. The V gene is TRBV5-6, the J gene TRBJ2-5; D not resolved. The CDR3 has 13 residues. V lost 1 base and J 5 bases, leaving 9 bases between the germline ends. Germline CDR1 and CDR2: SGHDT and YYEEEE. The CDR3 coding sequence is TGTGCCAGCAGCTTGTTATATTCCGAGACCCAGTACTTC. Translated: CASSLLYSETQYF.

This chain joins TRBV11-2 and TRBJ2-3; 9 bases are a match to TRBD1. After removal of 2 bases from V and 7 bases from J, the junction contained 7 bases not matched to a gene. CDR1 is SGHAT and CDR2 is FQNNGV in the germline V gene. CDR3 length: 15 residues. CDR3 coding DNA: TGTGCCAGCAGCTTAAGCCCGACAGGGGGAAATACGCAGTATTTT. This encodes CASSLSPTGGNTQYF.

The chain joins TRBV30 to TRBJ1-2; 8 bases match TRBD1. The CDR3 runs to 12 residues. Germline V gives CDR1 GTSNPN, CDR2 SVGIG (reference sequence). V was pared by 6 bases and J by 7 bases, with 7 bases of the junction left unmatched. The CDR3 here is CACSQGAGGYTF. CDR3 coding DNA: TGTGCCTGCTCCCAGGGGGCTGGTGGCTACACCTTC.

This rearrangement joins TRBV5-1 to TRBJ1-2; tentative D call: TRBD1 (5 bases). The CDR3 is 15 amino acids. Looked up from germline, CDR1 is SGHRS and CDR2 is YFSETQ. Between the trimmed V and J ends, which lost 4 bases and 4 bases, there was a span of 17 bases. For the CDR3, the DNA is TGCGCCAGCAGCATGGGACCCCCGGAGGGCTATGGCTACACCTTC. Protein: CASSMGPPEGYGYTF.

The chain combines TRBV5-6 with TRBJ2-3, with 8 positions matching TRBD1. Germline lookup yields CDR1 SGHDT and CDR2 YYEEEE. The CDR3 runs 15 residues. Trimming took 0 bases from V and 9 from J; bases not matched to a gene: 9. This CDR3 reads CASSLVLGTGETQYF. The DNA of the CDR3 is TGTGCCAGCAGCTTGGTTTTGGGGACAGGAGAAACGCAGTATTTT. Variable domain in full (rest from reference TRBV5-6 and TRBJ2-3): DAGVTQSPTHLIKTRGQQVTLRCSPKSGHDTVSWYQQALGQGPQFIFQYYEEEERQRGNFPDRFSGHQFPNYSSELNVNALLLGDSALYLCASSLVLGTGETQYFGPGTRLTVL.

The chain uses TRBV5-1 and TRBJ2-7; D remains unclear. Germline V gene lookup returns CDR1 SGHRS and CDR2 YFSETQ. The CDR3 consists of 10 residues. Trimming stripped 9 bases from V and 6 bases from J, with 10 bases between. This chain's CDR3 is CANPSREQYF. The CDR3 DNA reads as TGCGCCAACCCGAGCCGCGAGCAGTACTTC.

This chain joins TRBV5-1 and TRBJ1-1; 7 nucleotides match TRBD1. Germline V gene lookup returns CDR1 SGHRS and CDR2 YFSETQ. The CDR3 contains 16 residues. V trimming: 6 bases; J trimming: 3 bases; junction bases outside the gene matches: 14. The CDR3 spells CASTRQGLLQDTEAFF. The CDR3 nucleotides are TGCGCCAGCACTCGACAGGGCCTCTTGCAAGACACTGAAGCTTTCTTT. Looking up the rest from reference TRBV5-1 and TRBJ1-1 gives the full variable domain: KAGVTQTPRYLIKTRGQQVTLSCSPISGHRSVSWYQQTPGQGLQFLFEYFSETQRNKGNFPGRFSGRQFSNSRSEMNVSTLELGDSALYLCASTRQGLLQDTEAFFGQGTRLTVV.

The rearrangement joins TRBV18 to TRBJ2-3; 9 nucleotides line up with TRBD2. V lost 4 bases to trimming and J lost 8 bases; unmatched junction nucleotides: 7. Looked up from germline, CDR1 is KGHSH and CDR2 is LQKENI. The CDR3 loop spans 14 amino acids. CDR3 nucleotide sequence: TGTGCCAGCTCACGAGATCTAGCGGGGAGTACGCAGTATTTT. Translated: CASSRDLAGSTQYF.